Following are 9 T cell receptor beta chains from one sample sequenced in a study of shared clonotypes between healthy human individuals (dated by TCRdb to the early 2020s). The library relied on the immunoSEQ multiplex PCR assay. As stored in TCRdb, this immuneACCESS dataset retains in-frame rearrangements with V and J assigned. A fraction of the clones does not appear; measured against another copy, unresolved V genes explain less than half of the discrepancy, and the remainder lacks a known reason. A total of 850,000 to 1,200,000 clones appear in this sample, roughly 75% of them only once. Of the sample, about 1.5% is held by the ten largest clones. The source material was memory CD4+ T cells sorted from blood. According to the study, the label for this sample's cell subset or site signals: CD45RA-negative fraction. These receptors all stem from a man aged 18 to 30 in good health.

The chain has TRBV29-1 and TRBJ2-1, with D hard to call. The germline V gene has CDR1 SQVTM and CDR2 ANQGSEA. This CDR3 comprises 13 residues. V was shortened by 7 bases and J by 0 bases, with 10 bases between the two germline ends. CDR3 amino acids: CSGLPSSYNEQFF. CDR3 DNA: TGCAGCGGTCTACCGAGCTCCTACAATGAGCAGTTCTTC.

The J gene is TRBJ1-6, the V gene TRBV2, with D possibly being TRBD1 (6 bases). This CDR3 contains 15 residues. Per the germline V gene, CDR1 is SNHLY and CDR2 is FYNNEI. With 7 bases removed from V and 6 bases from J, the gap between germline ends came to 16 bases. In DNA form, the CDR3 reads TGTGCCAGCAATGGAAGGACAGCGAGTAATTCACCCCTCCACTTT. It encodes CASNGRTASNSPLHF.

CDR3 bases: TGTGCCAGCAGCTTGACCACAGGACCCTATGGCTACACCTTC. This encodes CASSLTTGPYGYTF. J is TRBJ1-2 and V is TRBV5-4, with TRBD1 as a possible D gene (5 bases). The CDR3 totals 14 residues. Per germline, CDR1 SGHNT and CDR2 YYREEE (reference sequence). Trimming removed 1 base from V and 4 bases from J, with 11 bases in between.

A word on this clone: Being one base from a much bigger clone, this may be a read error. Distinct nucleotide sequences in the sample also encode this CDR3. This sequence joins TRBV11-2 and TRBJ2-5, with D unclear. The V end lost 0 bases, the J end lost 5 bases, and 4 bases lay between the germline ends. This CDR3 has 12 residues. Germline CDR1 and CDR2: SGHAT and FQNNGV. The DNA for the CDR3 is TGTGCCAGCAGCTTAGATCGGGAGACCCAGTACTTC. It codes for CASSLDRETQYF.

As for this clone: This same CDR3 is encoded by further DNA sequences in the sample. V and J are TRBV19 and TRBJ2-2, with D possibly matching TRBD1 (5 bases). The CDR3 runs 15 residues. The germline V gene encodes CDR1 LNHDA and CDR2 SQIVND (reference sequence). V was cut by 3 bases and J by 0 bases, with 8 bases left in between. CDR3 in amino acids: CASSISGTNTGELFF. CDR3 DNA sequence: TGTGCCAGTAGTATTTCAGGGACGAACACCGGGGAGCTGTTTTTT.

The rearrangement links TRBV7-2 to TRBJ2-7, with D possibly being TRBD2 (7 bases). Germline V gene lookup returns CDR1 SGHTA and CDR2 FQGNSA. This CDR3 has 16 residues. Trimming removed 5 bases from V and 0 bases from J, with 17 bases in between. The DNA of the CDR3 is TGTGCCAGCAGCCTTAGGGCCGGGGGGCTCTCCTACGAGCAGTACTTC. Its protein is CASSLRAGGLSYEQYF.

The CDR3 DNA follows: TGTGCCAGCAGTGAGAGGACTAGCGGGTTCACAGATACGCAGTATTTT. It specifies CASSERTSGFTDTQYF. The V and J genes are TRBV6-1 and TRBJ2-3, with 11 bases lining up with TRBD2. CDR1 and CDR2 (germline): MNHNS, SASEGT. V was clipped by 3 bases and J by 2 bases; unmatched bases: 4. CDR3 length: 16 amino acids.

In DNA, the CDR3 is TGTGCCAGTAGCTTTCATGGAGGGTTCGGCAATCAGCCCCAGCATTTT. This sequence encodes CASSFHGGFGNQPQHF. The gene calls are TRBV19 and TRBJ1-5; no clear D gene. Germline CDR1 and CDR2: LNHDA and SQIVND (reference sequence). With 6 bases removed from V and 2 bases from J, the gap between germline ends came to 17 bases. The CDR3 is 16 amino acids.

The chain employs TRBV5-1 and TRBJ2-5, with D possibly matching TRBD2 (6 bases). Trimming pared 0 bases from V and 4 bases from J, leaving 13 bases between. Per germline, CDR1 SGHRS and CDR2 YFSETQ. The CDR3 totals 15 residues. CDR3: CASSLAGSGRETQYF. In nucleotides, the CDR3 is TGCGCCAGCAGCTTGGCTGGTAGCGGTAGAGAGACCCAGTACTTC. Together with reference TRBV5-1 and TRBJ2-5, the CDR3 gives the full variable domain: KAGVTQTPRYLIKTRGQQVTLSCSPISGHRSVSWYQQTPGQGLQFLFEYFSETQRNKGNFPGRFSGRQFSNSRSEMNVSTLELGDSALYLCASSLAGSGRETQYFGPGTRLLVL.